This T cell receptor (delta chain) was sequenced during a study of γδ T cells in repeated Plasmodium falciparum infection. Vgamma9/Vdelta2+ and Vdelta2-negative gammadelta T cells were flow-sorted from PBMC for bulk sequencing. TCRdb re-called the multiplex PCR reads via CATT. The sample yields about 93,000 delta-chain clones, 0.85% to 1% seen once. Germline V CDR1 and CDR2: GEAIGNYY, EKD. The CDR3 is made up of 21 amino acids. This clone was counted only a few times. The antigen remains unidentified. A read error likely explains why the TCRdb protein, taken from a much larger clone, differs from this DNA's translation at residue 4; the protein shown is translated from the DNA. Study results and limitations: Over time and infection, Vgamma9/Vdelta2+ repertoires remained highly stable and polyclonal.

The material sequenced was gamma-delta T cells from blood. The chain carries TRDV2 and TRDJ3; the match to TRDD3 covers 12 bases. Assignment of the J gene here rests on matching the DNA to germline, because TCRdb gives none. The TCR was taken from a pool of human donors (malaria-infected and uninfected, not separated). CDR3 DNA: TGTGCCTGTAACACCGGGGGACTACTGGGGGATACTGGCTGGGACACCCGACAGATGTTTTTC. Its translation: CACNTGGLLGDTGWDTRQMFF.